What follows describes a single T cell receptor beta chain. The target antigen is unknown. This may arise from a read error, as a much more abundant clone is one base away. V lost 6 bases and J 9 bases, leaving 17 bases between the germline ends. The germline V gene encodes CDR1 SEHNR and CDR2 FQNEAQ (reference sequence). The CDR3 consists of 13 residues. TCRdb analysed the PCR reads with MiXCR anew, one entry per CDR3 protein. The repertoire consists of 460,000 or so distinct CDR3 sequences, with 20% to 25% occurring once and the leading ten covering 0.7% to 1%. The source of the sample is a study of molecular identifiers for immune sequencing clone quantification. Whole-study results and caveats: Clones above 20 RNA copies contained over 98% of effector molecules but under 1% of naive ones.

J is TRBJ2-5 and V is TRBV7-9, with a weak D call TRBD2 (6 bases). The sample taken for sequencing was naive CD8+ T cells from blood, with Jurkat cell RNA spiked in. Indicated subset: FACS-sorted CD8+CD4-CCR7+CD45RA+ naive T cells. This TCR derives from a human donor in good health. Some libraries in this study had Jurkat cell RNA spiked in. The CDR3 coding sequence is TGTGCCAGCAGTCCGGACGGGGGATGGCCCCAGTACTTC. Its translation: CASSPDGGWPQYF.